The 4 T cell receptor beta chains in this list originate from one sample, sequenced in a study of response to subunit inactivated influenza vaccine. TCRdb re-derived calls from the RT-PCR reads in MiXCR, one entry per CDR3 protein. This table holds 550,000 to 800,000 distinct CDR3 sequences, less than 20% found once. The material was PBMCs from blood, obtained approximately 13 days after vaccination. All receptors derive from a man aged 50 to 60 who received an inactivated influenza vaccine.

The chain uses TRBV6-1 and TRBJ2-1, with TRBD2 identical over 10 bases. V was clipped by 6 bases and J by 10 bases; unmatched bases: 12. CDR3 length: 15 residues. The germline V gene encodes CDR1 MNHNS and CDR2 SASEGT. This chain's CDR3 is CASRQTGTSAREQFF. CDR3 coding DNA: TGTGCCAGCAGACAGACCGGGACTAGCGCCCGCGAGCAGTTCTTC.

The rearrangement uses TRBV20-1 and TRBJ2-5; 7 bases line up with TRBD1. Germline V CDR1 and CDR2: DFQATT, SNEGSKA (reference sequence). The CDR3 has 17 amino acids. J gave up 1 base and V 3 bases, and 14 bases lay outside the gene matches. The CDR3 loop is CSARGTGASPPQETQYF. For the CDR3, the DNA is TGCAGTGCTAGGGGTACAGGGGCCTCACCCCCCCAAGAGACCCAGTACTTC.

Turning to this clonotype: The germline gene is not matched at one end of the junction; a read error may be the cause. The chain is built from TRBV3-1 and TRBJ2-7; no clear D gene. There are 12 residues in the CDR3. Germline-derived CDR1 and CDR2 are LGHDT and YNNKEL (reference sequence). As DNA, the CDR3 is TGTGCCAGCAGCCAAGGCAGCTACGAGCTGTACTTC. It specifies CASSQGSYELYF.

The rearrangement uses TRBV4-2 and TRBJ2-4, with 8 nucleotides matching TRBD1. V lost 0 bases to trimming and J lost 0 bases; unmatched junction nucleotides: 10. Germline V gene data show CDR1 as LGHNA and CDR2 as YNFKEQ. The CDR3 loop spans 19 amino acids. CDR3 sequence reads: CASSQDGRGLISAKNIQYF. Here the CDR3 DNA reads TGTGCCAGCAGCCAAGATGGCAGGGGGCTAATTTCAGCCAAAAACATTCAGTACTTC.